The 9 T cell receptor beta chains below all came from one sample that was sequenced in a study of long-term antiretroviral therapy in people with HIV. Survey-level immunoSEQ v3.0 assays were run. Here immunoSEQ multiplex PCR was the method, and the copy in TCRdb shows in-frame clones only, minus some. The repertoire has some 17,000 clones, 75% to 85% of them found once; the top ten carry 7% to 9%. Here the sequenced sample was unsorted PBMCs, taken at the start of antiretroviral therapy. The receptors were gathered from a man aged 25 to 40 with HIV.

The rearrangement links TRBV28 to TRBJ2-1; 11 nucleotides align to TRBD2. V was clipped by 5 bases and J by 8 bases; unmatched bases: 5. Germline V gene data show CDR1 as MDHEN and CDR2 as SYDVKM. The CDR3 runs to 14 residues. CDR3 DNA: TGTGCCAGCAGTCTAGCGGGAGGCCTCGATGAGCAGTTCTTC. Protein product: CASSLAGGLDEQFF.

CDR3 residues: CASSSPMFDGRPSDTQYF. The CDR3 DNA reads TGTGCCAGCAGCTCACCGATGTTTGACGGGAGGCCCTCAGATACGCAGTATTTT. V is TRBV5-7 and J is TRBJ2-3; 7 nucleotides align to TRBD2. TRBV5-7 falls under the ORF class, with uncertain function. The CDR3 is made up of 18 amino acids. The V and J ends lost 3 bases and 4 bases, in that order; junction bases with no gene match: 17.

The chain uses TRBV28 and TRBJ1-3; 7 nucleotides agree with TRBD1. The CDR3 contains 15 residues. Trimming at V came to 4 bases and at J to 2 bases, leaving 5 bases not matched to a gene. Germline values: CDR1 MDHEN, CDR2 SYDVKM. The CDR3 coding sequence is TGTGCCAGCAGTTACAGGGGAGTTACTGGAAACACCATATATTTT. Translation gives CASSYRGVTGNTIYF. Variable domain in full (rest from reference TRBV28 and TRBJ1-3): DVKVTQSSRYLVKRTGEKVFLECVQDMDHENMFWYRQDPGLGLRLIYFSYDVKMKEKGDIPEGYSVSREKKERFSLILESASTNQTSMYLCASSYRGVTGNTIYFGEGSWLTVV.

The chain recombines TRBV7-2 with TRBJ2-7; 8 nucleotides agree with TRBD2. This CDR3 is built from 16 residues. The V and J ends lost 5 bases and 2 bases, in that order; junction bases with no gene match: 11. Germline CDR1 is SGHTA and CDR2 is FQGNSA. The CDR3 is CASSPSGGGLTYEQYF. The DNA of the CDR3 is TGTGCCAGCAGCCCTTCGGGCGGGGGGCTTACCTACGAGCAGTACTTC. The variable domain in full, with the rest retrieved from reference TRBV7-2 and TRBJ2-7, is GAGVSQSPSNKVTEKGKDVELRCDPISGHTALYWYRQSLGQGLEFLIYFQGNSAPDKSGLPSDRFSAERTGGSVSTLTIQRTQQEDSAVYLCASSPSGGGLTYEQYFGPGTRLTVT.

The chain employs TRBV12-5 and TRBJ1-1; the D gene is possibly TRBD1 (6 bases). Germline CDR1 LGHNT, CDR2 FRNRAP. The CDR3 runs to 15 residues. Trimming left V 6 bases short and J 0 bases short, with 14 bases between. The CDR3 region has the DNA TGTGCTAGTGGCCCATCCGACAGGTTGAACACTGAAGCTTTCTTT. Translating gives CASGPSDRLNTEAFF.

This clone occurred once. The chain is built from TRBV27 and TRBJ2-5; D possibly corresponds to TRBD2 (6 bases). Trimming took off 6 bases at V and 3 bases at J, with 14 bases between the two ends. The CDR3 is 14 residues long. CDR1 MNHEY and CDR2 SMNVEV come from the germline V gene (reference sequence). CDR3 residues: CASREGRGEETQYF. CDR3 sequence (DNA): TGTGCCAGCAGGGAGGGGCGAGGGGAAGAGACCCAGTACTTC.

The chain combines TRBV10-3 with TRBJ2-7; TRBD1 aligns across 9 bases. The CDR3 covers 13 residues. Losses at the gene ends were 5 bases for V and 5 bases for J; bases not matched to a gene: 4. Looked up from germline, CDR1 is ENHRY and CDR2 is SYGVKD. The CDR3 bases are TGTGCCATCAGTCAAAGACAGGGGGACGAGCAGTACTTC. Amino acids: CAISQRQGDEQYF.

The CDR3 DNA is TGTGCCAGCAGCTTATACGGCTCTACCGGGGAGCTGTTTTTT. This encodes CASSLYGSTGELFF. This chain links TRBV7-2 with TRBJ2-2; D call uncertain. The CDR3 has 14 residues. CDR1 SGHTA and CDR2 FQGNSA come from the germline V gene. V was shortened by 2 bases and J by 5 bases, with 9 bases between the two germline ends.

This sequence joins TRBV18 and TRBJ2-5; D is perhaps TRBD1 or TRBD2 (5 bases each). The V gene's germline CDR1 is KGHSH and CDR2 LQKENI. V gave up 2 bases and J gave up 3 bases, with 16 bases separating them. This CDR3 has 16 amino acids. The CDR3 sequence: CASSPGEGLGEETQYF. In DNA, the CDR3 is TGTGCCAGCTCACCAGGGGAAGGTTTGGGGGAAGAGACCCAGTACTTC.